This entry features one TCR beta chain sequence. The record originates from a study of blood T cell repertoires in COVID-19. Under the authors' procedure: Amplification of reference gene primers provided the estimated nucleated cell counts. Produced via immunoSEQ multiplex PCR; TCRdb's table is partial and in-frame only. V and J calls and clone size follow that table, whereas D and trimming were derived from the DNA. The profile shows about 89,000 clones, approximately 84% of them singletons. This CDR3 is 12 amino acids long. Germline V gene lookup returns CDR1 SGHNT and CDR2 YENEEA. The V and J ends lost 5 bases and 6 bases, in that order; junction bases with no gene match: 1.

The origin of this receptor is a man between 65 and 85 years old with COVID-19, enrolled during active disease. Sequencing input: peripheral blood. The J gene is TRBJ2-7, the V gene TRBV11-3; TRBD1 matches at 10 bases. DNA for the CDR3: TGTGCCAGCAGCCGGGACAGGGGCGAGCAGTACTTC. Encoded protein: CASSRDRGEQYF.